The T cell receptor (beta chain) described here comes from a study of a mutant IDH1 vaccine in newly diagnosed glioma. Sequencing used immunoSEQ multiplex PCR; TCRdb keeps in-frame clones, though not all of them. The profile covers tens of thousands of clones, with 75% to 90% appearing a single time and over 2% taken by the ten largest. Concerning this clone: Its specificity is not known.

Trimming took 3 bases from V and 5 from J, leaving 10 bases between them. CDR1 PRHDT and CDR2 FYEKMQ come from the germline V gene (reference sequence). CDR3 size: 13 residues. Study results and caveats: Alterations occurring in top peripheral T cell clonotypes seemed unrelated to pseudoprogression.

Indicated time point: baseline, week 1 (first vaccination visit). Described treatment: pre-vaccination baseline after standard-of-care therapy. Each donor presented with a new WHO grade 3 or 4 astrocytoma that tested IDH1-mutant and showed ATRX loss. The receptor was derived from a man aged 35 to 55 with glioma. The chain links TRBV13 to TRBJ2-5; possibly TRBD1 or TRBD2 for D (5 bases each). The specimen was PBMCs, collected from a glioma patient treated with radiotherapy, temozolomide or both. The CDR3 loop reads CASSFGGEETQYF. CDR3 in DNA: TGTGCCAGCAGCTTTGGGGGAGAGGAGACCCAGTACTTC.